Reported below is one T cell receptor beta chain. No antigen is known for it. With 60 Vbeta and 13 Jbeta primers, the PCR was carried out. Here immunoSEQ multiplex PCR was the method, and the copy in TCRdb shows in-frame clones only, minus some. Of around 89,000 clones in the sample, roughly 80% were seen once. The record originates from a study of cytomegalovirus exposure and HLA in healthy donors. As for the study in general: Early on, a data release was issued that held about 85 million unique TCRs from HLA-typed donors.

Study outcomes and limitations: Cytomegalovirus status was reportedly diagnosed by the classifier with high sensitivity and specificity. In a later analysis, DRB1 alleles had the most associated TCRs; HLA-C alleles the fewest.

J gave up 6 bases and V 6 bases, and 11 bases lay outside the gene matches. Germline CDR1 and CDR2: SNHLY and FYNNEI. The CDR3 is 15 amino acids. The donors (healthy individuals) were bone marrow donors. Sequences were obtained from PBMCs. This sequence was found in a girl aged 2 to 9 in good health and CMV-seropositive. The chain carries TRBV2 and TRBJ2-3; 8 bases fit TRBD2. The CDR3 protein is CASSQEAGEVDTQYF. In DNA form, the CDR3 reads TGTGCCAGCAGCCAAGAAGCGGGAGAGGTGGATACGCAGTATTTT.